The 9 T cell receptor beta chains reported below all come from one sample, sequenced in a study of T cells in Graves' hyperthyroidism and ophthalmopathy. RNA transcripts yielded amplified TCR beta CDR3 regions. An initial round of RT-PCR targeting the TCR CDR3 relied on the HTBI primer set. One entry per CDR3 protein, called by TCRdb with MiXCR from the multiplex PCR reads. The sample gives around 600,000 distinct CDR3 sequences, 14% of which show up once; about 6.6% is in the top ten. Input material: blood. Receptors were obtained from a woman aged 18 to 35 with Graves' ophthalmopathy.

This clonotype showed up many times. The gene calls are TRBV20-1 and TRBJ2-7, with 7 positions matching TRBD2. V lost 5 bases to trimming and J lost 5 bases; unmatched junction nucleotides: 3. Germline V gene data show CDR1 as DFQATT and CDR2 as SNEGSKA (reference sequence). The CDR3 extends over 11 amino acids. The CDR3 DNA reads as TGCAGTGCTCGACTAGCCCACGAGCAGTACTTC. Its protein is CSARLAHEQYF.

This clonotype was recorded many times. This chain connects TRBV3-1 to TRBJ1-5; D gene uncertain. This CDR3 is 13 amino acids long. The germline V gene has CDR1 LGHDT and CDR2 YNNKEL (reference sequence). V lost 1 base and J lost 6, with 7 bases in between. The CDR3 loop is CASSQGGSQPQHF. CDR3 coding DNA: TGTGCCAGCAGCCAAGGAGGCTCTCAGCCCCAGCATTTT.

This clonotype was detected only a few times. J is TRBJ2-7 and V is TRBV20-1; the match to TRBD2 covers 9 bases. The CDR3 has 21 amino acids. Per germline, CDR1 DFQATT and CDR2 SNEGSKA (reference sequence). Trimming took 3 bases from V and 0 from J; bases not matched to a gene: 24. The CDR3 DNA is TGCAGTGCTAGGGCGGGCCCCAGGGGTAGCGGGAGCACCCTCCGCTCCTACGAGCAGTACTTC. Its protein product is CSARAGPRGSGSTLRSYEQYF.

The rearrangement links TRBV15 to TRBJ2-7; D ambiguous. The germline gives CDR1 LNHNV, CDR2 YYDKDF (reference sequence). The CDR3 is 12 residues long. Trimming removed 0 bases at V and 7 bases at J, with 7 bases between. The CDR3 here is CATSRDYREQYF. CDR3 in DNA: TGTGCCACCAGCAGAGATTACAGAGAGCAGTACTTC.

The sample holds many counts of this clonotype. The CDR3 region is CSAREGLDYPIRRFGTDTQYF. The CDR3 coding sequence is TGCAGTGCTAGAGAAGGGTTGGACTACCCGATTCGTCGATTCGGCACAGATACGCAGTATTTT. The rearrangement uses TRBV20-1 and TRBJ2-3; TRBD2 is a possible D gene (6 bases). The germline V and J ends were trimmed by 0 bases and 1 base, with 29 bases remaining between them. This CDR3 has 21 residues. CDR1 is DFQATT, CDR2 SNEGSKA, per germline (reference sequence).

This clonotype was counted at least ten times. The chain uses TRBV12-3 or TRBV12-4 and TRBJ1-1; the D is unclear. V lost 3 bases and J lost 5, with 13 bases in between. This CDR3 comprises 14 residues. The DNA of the CDR3 is TGTGCCAGCAGTTTGGTTGTGGGAGGGACTGAAGCTTTCTTT. Its protein is CASSLVVGGTEAFF.

This clonotype was seen many times. V is TRBV20-1 and J is TRBJ2-5; the match to TRBD1 covers 8 bases. Germline lookup yields CDR1 DFQATT and CDR2 SNEGSKA (reference sequence). V trimming: 7 bases; J trimming: 4 bases; junction bases outside the gene matches: 14. There are 15 residues in the CDR3. For the CDR3, the DNA is TGCAGTGTCCGACAGGGGCCGTACCCCACAGAGACCCAGTACTTC. Translation: CSVRQGPYPTETQYF.

The chain links TRBV20-1 to TRBJ1-5; 7 nucleotides agree with TRBD1. The CDR3 has 16 residues. Germline loops: CDR1 DFQATT, CDR2 SNEGSKA (reference sequence). The V segment lost 3 bases and the J segment 0 bases; nucleotides outside the gene matches: 8. CDR3: CSARGDRENSNQPQHF. The CDR3 DNA reads as TGCAGTGCTAGGGGCGACAGGGAAAATAGCAATCAGCCCCAGCATTTT.

This clonotype was seen repeatedly, ten times or more. The chain links TRBV10-3 to TRBJ2-3; tentatively, D is TRBD1 (6 bases). Trimming pared 7 bases from V and 0 bases from J, leaving 14 bases between. CDR1 and CDR2 (germline): ENHRY, SYGVKD. This CDR3 spans 15 amino acids. CDR3 in amino acids: CAIMDRRSSTDTQYF. The CDR3 DNA sequence: TGTGCCATCATGGACAGAAGATCGAGCACAGATACGCAGTATTTT.